This record concerns one T cell receptor beta chain sequence. Antigen specificity is unknown. Some clones are missing from TCRdb's copy, which holds only in-frame ones; the method was immunoSEQ multiplex PCR. Of 9,500 to 11,000 clones listed, around two thirds were seen once; the top ten hold around 22%. The record originates from a study of CD4+ T cells in melanoma. Study conclusions and caveats: Reportedly, melanoma neoantigen-specific CD4+ T cells showed varied differentiation states. A reported correlation linked neoantigen-specific CD4+ T cells to CD8+, macrophage and B cell function.

There are 14 residues in the CDR3. Germline V gene data show CDR1 as SNHLY and CDR2 as FYNNEI. V lost 7 bases and J 6 bases, leaving 16 bases between the germline ends. The sequence was collected from a human donor with melanoma. Sequencing was carried out using cells from a culture (not recorded whether cultured in vitro). This chain links TRBV2 with TRBJ2-4; D uncertain. The CDR3 DNA is TGTGCCAGCATTGGACCCCTGGGCATAAACATTCAGTACTTC. It specifies CASIGPLGINIQYF.